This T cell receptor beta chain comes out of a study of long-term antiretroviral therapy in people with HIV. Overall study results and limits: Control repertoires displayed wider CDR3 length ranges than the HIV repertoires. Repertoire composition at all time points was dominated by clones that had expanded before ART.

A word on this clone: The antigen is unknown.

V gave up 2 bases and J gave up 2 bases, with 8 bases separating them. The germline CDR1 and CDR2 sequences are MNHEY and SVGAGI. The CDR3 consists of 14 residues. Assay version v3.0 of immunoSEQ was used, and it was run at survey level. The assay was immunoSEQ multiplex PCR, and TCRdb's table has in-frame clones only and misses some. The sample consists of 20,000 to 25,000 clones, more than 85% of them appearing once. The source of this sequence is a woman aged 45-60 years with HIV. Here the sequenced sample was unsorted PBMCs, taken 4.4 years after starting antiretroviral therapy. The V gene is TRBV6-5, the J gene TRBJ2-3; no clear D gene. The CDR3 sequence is CASSYQHHTDTQYF. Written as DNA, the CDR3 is TGTGCCAGCAGTTACCAACACCACACAGATACGCAGTATTTT.